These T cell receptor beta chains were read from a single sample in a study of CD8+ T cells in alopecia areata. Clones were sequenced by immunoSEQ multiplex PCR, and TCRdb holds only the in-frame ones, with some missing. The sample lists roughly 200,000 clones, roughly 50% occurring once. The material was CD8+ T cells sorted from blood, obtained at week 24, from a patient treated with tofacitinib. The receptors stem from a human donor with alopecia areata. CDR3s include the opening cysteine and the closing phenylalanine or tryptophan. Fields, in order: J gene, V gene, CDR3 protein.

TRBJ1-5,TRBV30,CAWSVPTATPGGNQPQHF
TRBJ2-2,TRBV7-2,CASSFPAVRETGELFF
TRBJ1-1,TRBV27,CASSSNDEAFF
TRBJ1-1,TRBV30,CAWSAGDTEAFF
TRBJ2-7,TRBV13,CASSLAGQGVDEQYF
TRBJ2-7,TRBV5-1,CASSLEMGYEQYF
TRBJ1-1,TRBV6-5,CASSPPSSNTEAFF
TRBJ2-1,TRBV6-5,CASTAGLGYNEQFF
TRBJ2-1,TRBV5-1,CASTLRGNNEQFF
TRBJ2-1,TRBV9,CASSSAGGALNEQFF
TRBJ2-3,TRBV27,CASSPLGSQGTDTQYF
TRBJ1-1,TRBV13,CASSPASGGSLTEAFF
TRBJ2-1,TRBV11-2,CASSLVPPTGSLDNEQFF
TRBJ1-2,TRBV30,CAWTEGGSGGYTF
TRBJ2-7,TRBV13,CASSLEGTTYEQYF